This TCR beta chain was obtained from a study of blood T cell repertoires in COVID-19. Study-wide context: Some COVID-19 samples were acute and others convalescent; all came from the United States, Italy and Spain.

Under the authors' procedure: Amplifying reference gene primers gave estimates of nucleated cell counts. The method was immunoSEQ multiplex PCR; TCRdb's version includes in-frame clones alone and lacks a portion of them. D and trimming come from the DNA, and the V and J calls and clone size come from that table. The sample lists tens of thousands of clones; around 80% were seen once. The sequence was obtained from a woman aged 80 or over with acute or convalescent COVID-19. Sequenced input: peripheral blood.

In DNA form, the CDR3 reads TGTGCCAGCAGCTTAAGGCGGGCCCTCTCCTACGAGCAGTACTTC. It translates to CASSLRRALSYEQYF. The V call is TRBV7-8, the J call TRBJ2-7, with a tentative D call TRBD2 (5 bases). V shed 2 bases and J shed 0 bases, with 11 bases lying between them. The CDR3 contains 15 residues. Per the germline V gene, CDR1 is SGHVS and CDR2 is FQNEAQ.